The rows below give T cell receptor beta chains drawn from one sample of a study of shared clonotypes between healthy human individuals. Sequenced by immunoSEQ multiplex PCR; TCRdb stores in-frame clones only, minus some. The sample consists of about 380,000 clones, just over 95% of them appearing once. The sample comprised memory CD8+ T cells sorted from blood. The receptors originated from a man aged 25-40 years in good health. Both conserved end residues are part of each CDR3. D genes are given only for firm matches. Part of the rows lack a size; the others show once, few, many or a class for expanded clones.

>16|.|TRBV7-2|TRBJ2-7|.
CASSETGRDYTYEQYF
TGTGCCAGCAGCGAGACAGGGAGGGACTATACCTACGAGCAGTACTTC
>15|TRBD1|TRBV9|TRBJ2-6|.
CASSGTGSGANVLTF
TGTGCCAGCAGCGGGACAGGCTCTGGGGCCAACGTCCTGACTTTC
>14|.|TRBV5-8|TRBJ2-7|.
CASSLVGRVSEQYF
TGTGCCAGCAGCTTGGTAGGCAGGGTTTCCGAGCAGTACTTC
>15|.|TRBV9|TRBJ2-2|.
CASSVGGRNTGELFF
TGTGCCAGCAGCGTAGGGGGCCGGAACACCGGGGAGCTGTTTTTT
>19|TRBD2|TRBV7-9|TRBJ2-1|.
CASSLGGSGPSSTYNEQFF
TGTGCCAGCAGCTTAGGGGGTAGCGGGCCGTCCTCGACCTACAATGAGCAGTTCTTC
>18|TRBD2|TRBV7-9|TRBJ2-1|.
CASSLATRLAGGPHEQFF
TGTGCCAGCAGCTTAGCAACGCGGCTAGCGGGAGGGCCACATGAGCAGTTCTTC
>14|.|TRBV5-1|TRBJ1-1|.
CASSFKGQNTEAFF
TGCGCCAGCAGCTTCAAGGGGCAGAACACTGAAGCTTTCTTT
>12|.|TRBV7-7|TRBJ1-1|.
CASRPGSTEAFF
TGTGCTAGCAGGCCAGGATCTACTGAAGCTTTCTTT
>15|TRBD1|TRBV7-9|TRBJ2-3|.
CASTRGQGAWDTQYF
TGTGCCAGCACCAGGGGACAGGGGGCTTGGGATACGCAGTATTTT
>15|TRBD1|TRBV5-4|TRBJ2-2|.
CASSPGTENTGELFF
TGTGCCAGCAGCCCTGGGACAGAGAACACCGGGGAGCTGTTTTTT
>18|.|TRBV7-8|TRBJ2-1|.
CASSLRFSLVGGSYEQFF
TGTGCCAGCAGCTTACGGTTCTCGTTAGTAGGGGGTTCTTATGAGCAGTTCTTC
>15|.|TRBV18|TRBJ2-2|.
CASSPFPTHTGELFF
TGTGCCAGCTCACCATTTCCGACTCACACCGGGGAGCTGTTTTTT
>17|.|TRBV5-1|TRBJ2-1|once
CASSLRGAPSSYNEQFF
TGCGCCAGCAGCTTGCGCGGAGCCCCGAGCTCCTACAATGAGCAGTTCTTC
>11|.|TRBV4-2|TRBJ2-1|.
CASSLNVEQFF
TGTGCCAGCAGCCTAAATGTTGAGCAGTTCTTC
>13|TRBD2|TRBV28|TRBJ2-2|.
CAAGGPNTGELFF
TGTGCGGCGGGAGGGCCTAACACCGGGGAGCTGTTTTTT
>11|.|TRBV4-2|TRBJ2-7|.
CASSQANEQYF
TGTGCCAGCAGCCAAGCGAACGAGCAGTACTTC
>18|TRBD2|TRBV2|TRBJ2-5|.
CASSAYVAGGPAVSTQYF
TGTGCCAGCAGTGCTTACGTAGCGGGAGGGCCGGCGGTGTCGACCCAGTACTTC
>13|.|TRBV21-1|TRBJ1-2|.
CASSRQGAYGYTF
TGTGCCAGCAGCAGACAGGGGGCCTATGGCTACACCTTC
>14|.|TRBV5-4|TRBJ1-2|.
CASSLPRISGGYTF
TGTGCCAGCAGCTTACCTCGGATTAGTGGTGGCTACACCTTC
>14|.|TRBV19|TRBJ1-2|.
CASSFSGGTNGYTF
TGTGCCAGTAGTTTCTCTGGGGGCACGAATGGCTACACCTTC
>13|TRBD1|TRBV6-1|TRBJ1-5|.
CASSEGRQGSQHF
TGTGCCAGCAGTGAAGGTCGACAGGGATCCCAGCATTTT
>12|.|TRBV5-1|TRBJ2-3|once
CASSSLTDTQYF
TGCGCCAGCAGCTCACTCACAGATACGCAGTATTTT
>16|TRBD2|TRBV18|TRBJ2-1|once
CASSPQGLASYNEQFF
TGTGCCAGCTCACCACAGGGACTAGCGTCCTACAATGAGCAGTTCTTC
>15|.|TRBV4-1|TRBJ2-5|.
CASSQDLGGHETQYF
TGCGCCAGCAGCCAAGATCTGGGGGGGCACGAGACCCAGTACTTC
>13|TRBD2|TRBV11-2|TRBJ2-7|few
CASSQREGREQYF
TGTGCCAGCAGCCAGCGGGAGGGCCGCGAGCAGTACTTC
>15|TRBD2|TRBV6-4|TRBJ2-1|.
CASSLGLAGYNEQFF
TGTGCCAGCAGTCTGGGACTAGCGGGGTACAATGAGCAGTTCTTC
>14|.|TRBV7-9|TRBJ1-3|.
CASSLGFSGNTIYF
TGTGCCAGCAGCTTGGGGTTCTCTGGAAACACCATATATTTT
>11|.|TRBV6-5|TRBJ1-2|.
CASSYGGGYTF
TGTGCCAGCAGTTACGGGGGGGGCTACACCTTC
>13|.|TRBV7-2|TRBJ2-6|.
CASSFSGANVLTF
TGTGCCAGCAGCTTCTCTGGGGCCAACGTCCTGACTTTC
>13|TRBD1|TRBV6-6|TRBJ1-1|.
CASSTTGVTEAFF
TGTGCCAGCAGTACAACAGGGGTTACTGAAGCTTTCTTT
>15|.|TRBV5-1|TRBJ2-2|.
CASSLSSTNTGELFF
TGCGCCAGCAGCTTGTCTAGCACGAACACCGGGGAGCTGTTTTTT
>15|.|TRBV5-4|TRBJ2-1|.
CASRQLADSYNEQFF
TGTGCCAGCAGACAGTTGGCGGACTCCTACAATGAGCAGTTCTTC
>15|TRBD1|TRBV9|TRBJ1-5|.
CASSVGQGRDQPQHF
TGTGCCAGCAGCGTAGGACAGGGCCGAGATCAGCCCCAGCATTTT
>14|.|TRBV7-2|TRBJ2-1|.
CASSLTGAINEQFF
TGTGCCAGCAGCTTGACGGGAGCAATAAATGAGCAGTTCTTC
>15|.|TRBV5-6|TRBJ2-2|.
CASSFGTLNTGELFF
TGTGCCAGCAGTTTCGGGACATTGAACACCGGGGAGCTGTTTTTT
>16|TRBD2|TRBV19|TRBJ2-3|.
CASSMGGLAGADTQYF
TGTGCCAGTAGTATGGGAGGACTAGCGGGAGCAGATACGCAGTATTTT
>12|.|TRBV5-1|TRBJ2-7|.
CASSLGGYEQYF
TGCGCCAGCAGCTTGGGCGGGTACGAGCAGTACTTC
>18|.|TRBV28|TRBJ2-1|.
CASSSPPYRAENDNEQFF
TGTGCCAGCAGTTCACCCCCTTATAGGGCGGAGAATGATAATGAGCAGTTCTTC
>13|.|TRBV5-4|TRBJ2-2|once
CASSLSLTGELFF
TGTGCCAGCAGCTTAAGTTTGACCGGGGAGCTGTTTTTT
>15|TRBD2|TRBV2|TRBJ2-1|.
CASTESGSSYNEQFF
TGTGCCAGCACCGAGAGCGGGAGCTCCTACAATGAGCAGTTCTTC
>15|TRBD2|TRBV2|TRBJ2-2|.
CASKNGLAGVGELFF
TGTGCCAGCAAAAACGGACTAGCGGGAGTCGGGGAGCTGTTTTTT
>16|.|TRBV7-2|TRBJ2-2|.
CASSLRGLTNTGELFF
TGTGCCAGCAGCTTGAGAGGACTAACGAACACCGGGGAGCTGTTTTTT
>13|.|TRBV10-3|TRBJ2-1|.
CAISESAGEEQFF
TGTGCCATCAGTGAGTCGGCAGGGGAAGAGCAGTTCTTC
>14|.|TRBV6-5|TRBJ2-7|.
CASSYHRRGYEQYF
TGTGCCAGCAGTTACCATCGGAGGGGTTACGAGCAGTACTTC
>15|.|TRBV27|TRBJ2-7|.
CASSLTWTVGYEQYF
TGTGCCAGCAGTTTAACTTGGACGGTTGGCTACGAGCAGTACTTC
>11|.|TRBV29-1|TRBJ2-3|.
CSVDSTDTQYF
TGCAGCGTTGACAGCACAGATACGCAGTATTTT
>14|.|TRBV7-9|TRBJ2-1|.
CASSLGRSYNEQFF
TGTGCCAGCAGCTTAGGTCGCTCCTACAATGAGCAGTTCTTC
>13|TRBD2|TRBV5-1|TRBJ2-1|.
CASSLTSGNEQFF
TGCGCCAGCAGCTTGACTAGCGGGAATGAGCAGTTCTTC
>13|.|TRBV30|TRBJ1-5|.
CAWSNRANQPQHF
TGTGCCTGGAGTAATCGGGCCAATCAGCCCCAGCATTTT
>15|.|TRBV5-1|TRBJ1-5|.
CASSKGTGGSQPQHF
TGCGCCAGCAGCAAAGGGACCGGCGGAAGTCAGCCCCAGCATTTT
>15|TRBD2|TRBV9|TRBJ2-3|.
CASSFSGLLTDTQYF
TGTGCCAGCAGCTTCTCGGGACTACTCACAGATACGCAGTATTTT
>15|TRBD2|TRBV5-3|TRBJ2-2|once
CASSLTSANTGELFF
TGTGCCAGCAGCTTGACTAGCGCGAACACCGGGGAGCTGTTTTTT
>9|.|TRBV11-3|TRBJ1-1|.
CASQEEAFF
TGTGCCAGCCAAGAGGAAGCTTTCTTT
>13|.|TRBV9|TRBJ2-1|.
CASSFRTGNEQFF
TGTGCCAGCAGCTTCCGGACGGGGAATGAGCAGTTCTTC
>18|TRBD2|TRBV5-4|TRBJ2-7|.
CASSLPGLAGVGGYEQYF
TGTGCCAGCAGCCTACCGGGACTAGCGGGAGTAGGGGGATACGAGCAGTACTTC
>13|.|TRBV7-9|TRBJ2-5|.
CASSLEEQETQYF
TGTGCCAGCAGCTTAGAAGAGCAAGAGACCCAGTACTTC
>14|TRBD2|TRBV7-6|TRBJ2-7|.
CASSPTSGFHEQYF
TGTGCCAGCAGCCCGACTAGCGGATTCCACGAGCAGTACTTC